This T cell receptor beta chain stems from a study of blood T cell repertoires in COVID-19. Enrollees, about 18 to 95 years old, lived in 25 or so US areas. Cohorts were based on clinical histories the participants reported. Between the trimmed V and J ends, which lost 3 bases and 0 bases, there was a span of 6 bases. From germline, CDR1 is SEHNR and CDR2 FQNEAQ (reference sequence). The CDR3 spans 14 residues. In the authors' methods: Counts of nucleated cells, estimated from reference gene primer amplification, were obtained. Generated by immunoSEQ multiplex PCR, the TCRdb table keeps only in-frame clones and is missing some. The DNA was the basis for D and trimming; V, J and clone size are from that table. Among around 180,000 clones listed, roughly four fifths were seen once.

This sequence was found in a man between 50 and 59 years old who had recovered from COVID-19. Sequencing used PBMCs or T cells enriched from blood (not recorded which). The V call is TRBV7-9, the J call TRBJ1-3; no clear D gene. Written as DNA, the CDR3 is TGTGCCAGCAGCTTGGCATCCTCTGGAAACACCATATATTTT. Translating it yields CASSLASSGNTIYF.